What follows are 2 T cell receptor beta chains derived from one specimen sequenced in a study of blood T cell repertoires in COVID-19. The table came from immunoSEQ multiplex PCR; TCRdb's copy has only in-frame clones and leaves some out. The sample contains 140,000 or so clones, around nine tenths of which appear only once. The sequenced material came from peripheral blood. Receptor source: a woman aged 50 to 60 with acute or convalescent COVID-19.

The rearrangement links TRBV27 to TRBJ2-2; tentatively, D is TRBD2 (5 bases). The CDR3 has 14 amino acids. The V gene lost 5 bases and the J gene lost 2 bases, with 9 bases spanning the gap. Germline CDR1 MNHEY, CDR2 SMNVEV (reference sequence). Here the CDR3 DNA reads TGTGCCAGCAGTCTGGACTTCAACACCGGGGAGCTGTTTTTT. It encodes CASSLDFNTGELFF.

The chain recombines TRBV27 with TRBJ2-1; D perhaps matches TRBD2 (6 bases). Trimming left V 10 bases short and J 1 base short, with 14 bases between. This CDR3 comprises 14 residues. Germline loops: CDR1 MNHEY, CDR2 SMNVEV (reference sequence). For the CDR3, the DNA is TGTGCCACGAAGGGACTCGCTTCCTACAATGAGCAGTTCTTC. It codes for CATKGLASYNEQFF.